The subject of this entry is one TCR beta chain. The treatment: roughly 18 received Ad26.COV2.S at low or high dose, single or two shots; about 5 received placebo; per-sample allocation not given. Vaccine and placebo recipients were sampled on day 63 after the first injection. The sample is drawn from a study of Ad26.COV2.S vaccination and SARS-CoV-2 variants. The CDR3 has 15 amino acids. CDR1 is SGHRS and CDR2 is YFSETQ in the germline V gene. After removal of 4 bases from V and 5 bases from J, the junction contained 10 bases not matched to a gene. Only in-frame clones appear in the TCRdb table, and some are missing; sequencing was by immunoSEQ multiplex PCR. The table has about 680,000 clones, around 92% seen once.

The J gene is TRBJ1-1, the V gene TRBV5-1; 8 bases match TRBD1. Sequenced here: peripheral blood, sampled in a trial of Ad26.COV2.S vaccine versus placebo. The clonotype originates from a person between 18 and 60 years old who received the Ad26.COV2.S COVID-19 vaccine or a placebo. CDR3 amino acids: CASSPGQGVGTEAFF. The CDR3 nucleotides are TGCGCCAGCAGCCCAGGACAGGGAGTAGGAACTGAAGCTTTCTTT.